A single sample gave rise to the 23 T cell receptor beta chains below, sequenced in a study of blood T cell repertoires in COVID-19. TCRdb keeps only in-frame clones here, not all; method: immunoSEQ multiplex PCR. The repertoire holds roughly 73,000 clones, with around 86% as singletons. The sequencing sample was made of peripheral blood. The receptor source for this set is a man aged 65-85 years with active COVID-19.

This clone was counted a few times. The genes are TRBV7-3 and TRBJ2-1; 12 positions match TRBD2. Unmatched junction bases numbered 8, after V lost 1 base and J lost 7 bases. This CDR3 region has 17 residues. Germline V CDR1 and CDR2: SGHTA, FQGTGA. CDR3 nucleotides: TGTGCCAGCAGCTTAAGGCTAGCGGGAGGGCCACGGAATGAGCAGTTCTTC. It codes for CASSLRLAGGPRNEQFF.

The V gene is TRBV5-6, the J gene TRBJ2-3; TRBD2 matches at 14 bases. V lost 4 bases, J lost 8 bases, and 9 bases stayed unmatched. CDR3 size: 16 residues. In germline, CDR1 is SGHDT, CDR2 YYEEEE. CDR3 bases: TGTGCCAGCAGCCGAGGGGGACTAGCGGGAGTCGGTACGCAGTATTTT. Translating it yields CASSRGGLAGVGTQYF.

CDR3: CASSLGVGQPQHF. Here the CDR3 DNA reads TGTGCCAGCAGTTTAGGGGTCGGGCAGCCCCAGCATTTT. The genes are TRBV12-3 or TRBV12-4 and TRBJ1-5; D is unclear. With 1 base removed from V and 7 bases from J, the gap between germline ends came to 8 bases. The CDR3 contains 13 residues.

The chain uses TRBV19 and TRBJ2-7; 7 bases fit TRBD1. Germline V gene data show CDR1 as LNHDA and CDR2 as SQIVND (reference sequence). With 3 bases clipped from V and 3 bases from J, the junction kept 5 bases outside the gene matches. This CDR3 spans 14 amino acids. Written as DNA, the CDR3 is TGTGCCAGTAGTATTGATAGGGGGCGCTACGAGCAGTACTTC. This codes for CASSIDRGRYEQYF. Variable domain in full (rest from reference TRBV19 and TRBJ2-7): DGGITQSPKYLFRKEGQNVTLSCEQNLNHDAMYWYRQDPGQGLRLIYYSQIVNDFQKGDIAEGYSVSREKKESFPLTVTSAQKNPTAFYLCASSIDRGRYEQYFGPGTRLTVT.

This CDR3 is CASRGQGEPYEQYF. In DNA, the CDR3 is TGTGCCAGCAGGGGACAGGGGGAACCTTACGAGCAGTACTTC. The chain links TRBV27 to TRBJ2-7, with 11 bases aligning to TRBD1. The germline gives CDR1 MNHEY, CDR2 SMNVEV (reference sequence). V shed 6 bases and J 4 bases; nucleotides not matched to a gene: 5. The length of the CDR3 is 14 residues.

The chain carries TRBV6-2 or TRBV6-3 and TRBJ2-5; 9 nucleotides align to TRBD2. V shed 4 bases and J 2 bases; nucleotides not matched to a gene: 5. Germline CDR1 MNHEY, CDR2 SVGEGT. The CDR3 contains 15 residues. The CDR3 DNA reads as TGTGCCAGCAGTTCCCCGGGACTAGCACAAGAGACCCAGTACTTC. The encoded protein is CASSSPGLAQETQYF.

This chain uses TRBV6-5 with TRBJ2-7; TRBD2 aligns across 13 bases. Germline V gene sequence: CDR1 MNHEY, CDR2 SVGAGI. Trimming at V came to 6 bases and at J to 5 bases, leaving 7 bases not matched to a gene. The CDR3 runs to 15 residues. DNA for the CDR3: TGTGCCAGCAGCACTACTAGCGGGAGGGCTGACGAGCAGTACTTC. Its protein is CASSTTSGRADEQYF.

This rearrangement joins TRBV7-2 to TRBJ2-4, with D possibly being TRBD1 (5 bases). CDR3 length: 14 residues. The V gene lost 1 base and the J gene lost 8 bases, with 12 bases spanning the gap. Germline CDR1 is SGHTA and CDR2 is FQGNSA. CDR3 loop: CASSLGGAADIQYF. DNA for the CDR3: TGTGCCAGCAGCTTAGGGGGCGCGGCAGACATTCAGTACTTC. The full variable domain, completed using reference TRBV7-2 and TRBJ2-4, is GAGVSQSPSNKVTEKGKDVELRCDPISGHTALYWYRQSLGQGLEFLIYFQGNSAPDKSGLPSDRFSAERTGGSVSTLTIQRTQQEDSAVYLCASSLGGAADIQYFGAGTRLSVL.

This rearrangement joins TRBV4-2 to TRBJ2-1; 12 bases are shared with TRBD2. Trimming cost V 0 bases and J 8 bases; bases outside gene matches: 14. The germline gives CDR1 LGHNA, CDR2 YNFKEQ. The CDR3 covers 19 residues. Here the CDR3 DNA reads TGTGCCAGCAGCCAAGACTCCGCCCTAGCGGGAGGGTTTACGTATGAGCAGTTCTTC. Its protein product is CASSQDSALAGGFTYEQFF.

The V call is TRBV24-1, the J call TRBJ2-1, with D tentatively TRBD2 (7 bases). V was shortened by 10 bases and J by 8 bases, with 23 bases between the two germline ends. Germline lookup yields CDR1 KGHDR and CDR2 SFDVKD. The CDR3 length is 15 residues. The CDR3 nucleotides are TGTGCCACTAAGGGCGTGGGGGGCGGGAGCTATGAGCAGTTCTTC. It specifies CATKGVGGGSYEQFF.

The chain combines TRBV18 with TRBJ2-2, with D possibly TRBD2 on 6 matching bases. Looked up from germline, CDR1 is KGHSH and CDR2 is LQKENI. Trimming left V 0 bases short and J 7 bases short, with 12 bases between. The CDR3 has 15 amino acids. This CDR3 reads CASSPPAGPGGELFF. CDR3 bases: TGTGCCAGCTCACCACCGGCGGGACCCGGCGGGGAGCTGTTTTTT.

The rearrangement uses TRBV6-2 or TRBV6-3 and TRBJ2-7; D is unclear. The CDR3 is made up of 12 amino acids. CDR1 is MNHEY, CDR2 SVGEGT, per germline. V shed 6 bases and J shed 9 bases, with 15 bases lying between them. The CDR3 nucleotides read TGTGCCAGCAGCAACCCGCCGGCGGTGCAGTACTTC. Translation gives CASSNPPAVQYF.

The chain links TRBV6-2 or TRBV6-3 to TRBJ1-1; no reliable D call. The CDR3 loop spans 13 amino acids. Germline assignment: CDR1 MNHEY and CDR2 SVGEGT. Trimming stripped 4 bases from V and 4 bases from J, with 10 bases between. CDR3 nucleotide sequence: TGTGCCAGCAGTTGGACCACTAGCACTGAAGCTTTCTTT. This gives the protein CASSWTTSTEAFF.

This chain joins TRBV19 and TRBJ2-7; weak D call: TRBD1 (6 bases). The CDR3 totals 14 residues. V shed 7 bases and J shed 0 bases, with 13 bases lying between them. CDR1 and CDR2 (germline): LNHDA, SQIVND (reference sequence). CDR3 coding DNA: TGTGCCAGTACGACAGGCCGGAACTCCTACGAGCAGTACTTC. Its translation is CASTTGRNSYEQYF.

This rearrangement joins TRBV6-1 to TRBJ2-7; 9 nucleotides agree with TRBD2. Trimming at V came to 8 bases and at J to 2 bases, leaving 13 bases not matched to a gene. CDR1 MNHNS and CDR2 SASEGT come from the germline V gene. The CDR3 runs to 16 residues. The CDR3 bases are TGTGCCAGCTGTGGGGGCCGGGCGGGAGGGCCCTACGAGCAGTACTTC. This sequence encodes CASCGGRAGGPYEQYF.

The rearrangement links TRBV18 to TRBJ2-1, with 8 bases identical to TRBD2. The germline CDR1 and CDR2 sequences are KGHSH and LQKENI. The trim removed 4 bases at V and 3 bases at J, leaving 11 bases unmatched. The CDR3 runs 17 residues. CDR3 loop: CASSQTGGGMVYNEQFF. The CDR3, as DNA: TGTGCCAGCTCACAGACCGGGGGGGGAATGGTCTACAATGAGCAGTTCTTC.

The CDR3 loop reads CATSGPNYNEQFF. The CDR3 DNA is TGTGCCACCAGTGGGCCAAACTACAATGAGCAGTTCTTC. V is TRBV24-1 and J is TRBJ2-1; the D is unclear. The germline V and J ends were trimmed by 5 bases and 3 bases, with 7 bases remaining between them. This CDR3 has 13 amino acids. The V gene's germline CDR1 is KGHDR and CDR2 SFDVKD.

The V gene is TRBV5-4, the J gene TRBJ1-4, with 9 bases fitting TRBD1. The V gene's germline CDR1 is SGHNT and CDR2 YYREEE (reference sequence). This CDR3 has 16 residues. V was pared by 4 bases and J by 5 bases, with 9 bases of the junction left unmatched. The CDR3 spells CASSPEQGALNEKLFF. The CDR3 DNA is TGTGCCAGCAGCCCGGAACAGGGGGCCCTCAATGAAAAACTGTTTTTT.

The chain is built from TRBV24-1 and TRBJ1-2, with D hard to call. This CDR3 spans 12 amino acids. Deletions cut 11 bases from V and 1 base from J, with 10 bases between. Germline V gives CDR1 KGHDR, CDR2 SFDVKD. CDR3 in DNA: TGTGCCATCTCGAGGAGTAACTATGGCTACACCTTC. Protein product: CAISRSNYGYTF.

The gene calls are TRBV30 and TRBJ2-1, with D possibly matching TRBD2 (6 bases). This CDR3 is built from 18 residues. Trimming shortened V by 1 base and J by 0 bases, and 19 bases separated the two germline ends. Looked up from germline, CDR1 is GTSNPN and CDR2 is SVGIG (reference sequence). This CDR3 reads CAWSAYGIAASSYNEQFF. The CDR3 region has the DNA TGTGCCTGGAGTGCATACGGGATAGCGGCGAGCTCCTACAATGAGCAGTTCTTC.

The chain uses TRBV7-9 and TRBJ1-5, with 7 bases that match TRBD1. Trimming cost V 5 bases and J 7 bases; bases outside gene matches: 11. The CDR3 has 15 residues. Germline-derived CDR1 and CDR2 are SEHNR and FQNEAQ (reference sequence). CDR3 amino acids: CASSARGGAGQPQHF. DNA of the CDR3: TGTGCCAGCAGCGCCCGAGGGGGCGCGGGGCAGCCCCAGCATTTT.

This clone was recorded once. The rearrangement uses TRBV19 and TRBJ2-1; tentative D call: TRBD1 (7 bases). Germline V CDR1 and CDR2: LNHDA, SQIVND (reference sequence). With 7 bases removed from V and 1 base from J, the gap between germline ends came to 11 bases. CDR3 length: 14 residues. CDR3 loop: CASNPGGSYNEQFF. The DNA for the CDR3 is TGTGCCAGTAACCCAGGGGGGTCCTACAATGAGCAGTTCTTC.

V gene TRBV2 combines with J gene TRBJ2-7; D is ambiguous. The CDR3 loop spans 13 amino acids. Germline values: CDR1 SNHLY, CDR2 FYNNEI. The V and J ends lost 0 bases and 7 bases respectively, with 10 bases between them. The CDR3 DNA sequence: TGTGCCAGCAGTGAAGCGCTCGGGTTGGAGCAGTACTTC. Residues: CASSEALGLEQYF. The full variable domain, in which reference TRBV2 and TRBJ2-7 provide the parts outside the CDR3, is EPEVTQTPSHQVTQMGQEVILRCVPISNHLYFYWYRQILGQKVEFLVSFYNNEISEKSEIFDDQFSVERPDGSNFTLKIRSTKLEDSAMYFCASSEALGLEQYFGPGTRLTVT.